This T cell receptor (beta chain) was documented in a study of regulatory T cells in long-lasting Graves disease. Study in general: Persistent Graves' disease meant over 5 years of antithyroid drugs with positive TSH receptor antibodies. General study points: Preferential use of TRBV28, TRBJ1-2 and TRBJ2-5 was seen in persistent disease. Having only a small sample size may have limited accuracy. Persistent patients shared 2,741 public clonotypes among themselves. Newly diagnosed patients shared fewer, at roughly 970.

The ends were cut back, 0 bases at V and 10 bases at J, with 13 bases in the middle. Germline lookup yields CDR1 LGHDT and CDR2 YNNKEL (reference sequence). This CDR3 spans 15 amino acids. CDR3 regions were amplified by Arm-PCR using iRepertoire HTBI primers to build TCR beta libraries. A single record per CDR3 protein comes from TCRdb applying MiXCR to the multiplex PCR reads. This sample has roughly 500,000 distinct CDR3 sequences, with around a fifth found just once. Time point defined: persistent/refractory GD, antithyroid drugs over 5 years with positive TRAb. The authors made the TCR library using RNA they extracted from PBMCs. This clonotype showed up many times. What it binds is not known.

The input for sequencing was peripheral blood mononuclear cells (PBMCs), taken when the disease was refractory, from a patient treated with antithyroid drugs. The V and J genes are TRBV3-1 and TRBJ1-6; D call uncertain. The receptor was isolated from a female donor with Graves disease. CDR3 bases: TGTGCCAGCAGCCAAGATCTGGGCATGGAATCACCCCTCCACTTT. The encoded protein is CASSQDLGMESPLHF.